This record concerns one T cell receptor (beta chain) sequence. The sample originates from a study of CD8 T cells in Susac syndrome. This CDR3 spans 14 amino acids. Germline V gene data show CDR1 as MDHEN and CDR2 as SYDVKM. V gave up 2 bases and J gave up 7 bases, with 12 bases separating them. An amount of RNA that ranged from roughly 0.5 to 1 ug was reverse transcribed with random hexamers. TCRdb re-called the immunoSEQ multiplex PCR reads with MiXCR, one entry per CDR3 protein. The table shows about 400,000 distinct CDR3 sequences, with approximately 85% occurring only once. V is TRBV28 and J is TRBJ1-5; D is unresolved. The receptor's source is a human donor with multiple sclerosis. Sequences were obtained from CD8+ T cells from PBMCs. The CDR3, as DNA: TGTGCCAGCAGTTTAGATCTGGGGAGCCAGCCCCAGCATTTT. Its protein product is CASSLDLGSQPQHF.